This T cell receptor (beta chain) was captured by sequencing in a study of blood T cell repertoires in COVID-19. The method was immunoSEQ multiplex PCR; TCRdb's version includes in-frame clones alone and lacks a portion of them. The data show about 220,000 clones, under 90% seen once. The length of the CDR3 is 15 residues. Germline V gene lookup returns CDR1 MNHEY and CDR2 SVGAGI. V lost 7 bases, J lost 6 bases, and 19 bases lay in between. This chain joins TRBV6-5 and TRBJ1-5, with a weak D call TRBD1 (5 bases). The sequence came from a woman of 80 years or more with acute or convalescent COVID-19. Sample: peripheral blood. CDR3 DNA: TGTGCCAGCACCAGAGTCGGGGGGGGAGGTCAGCCCCAGCATTTT. Protein product: CASTRVGGGGQPQHF.